The 17 T cell receptor beta chains below come from one sample, sequenced in a study of CD8 T cells in Susac syndrome. RNA was extracted with the RNeasy kit, and a quantity of 0.5 to 1 ug was reverse transcribed using random hexamers. TCRdb reprocessed the immunoSEQ multiplex PCR reads with MiXCR, giving one entry per CDR3 protein. The sample holds more than 65,000 distinct CDR3 sequences, just under 95% seen once. Sequencing input: CD8+ T cells from PBMCs. The receptors here all came from a human donor with multiple sclerosis.

The chain uses TRBV23-1 and TRBJ1-5; D is uncertain. TRBV23-1 is marked as an open reading frame, function uncertain. This CDR3 comprises 16 residues. The V end was cut by 3 bases, the J end by 2 bases, with 14 bases between. The CDR3 sequence: CASSQRNGGGNQPQHF. The DNA for the CDR3 is TGCGCCAGCAGTCAGCGAAACGGAGGAGGCAATCAGCCCCAGCATTTT.

The chain recombines TRBV7-9 with TRBJ2-6; possibly TRBD2 for D (5 bases). The CDR3 is made up of 16 amino acids. Germline V gene data show CDR1 as SEHNR and CDR2 as FQNEAQ (reference sequence). Trimming removed 1 base from V and 0 bases from J, with 7 bases in between. CDR3 in DNA: TGTGCCAGCAGCTTAGGGAGGATCTCTGGGGCCAACGTCCTGACTTTC. This codes for CASSLGRISGANVLTF.

This sequence joins TRBV7-2 and TRBJ2-7; unclear D gene. Per germline, CDR1 SGHTA and CDR2 FQGNSA. The CDR3 consists of 13 residues. Trimming cost V 2 bases and J 1 base, with 6 bases left between them. The CDR3 sequence is CASSLYQSYEQYF. As DNA, the CDR3 is TGTGCCAGCAGCTTATACCAGTCCTACGAGCAGTACTTC.

The chain links TRBV7-2 to TRBJ1-2; D is unclear. V lost 1 base, J lost 5 bases, and 17 bases lay in between. Germline loops: CDR1 SGHTA, CDR2 FQGNSA. This CDR3 is built from 16 residues. CDR3 loop: CASSLGLGSPRYGYTF. The CDR3 DNA reads as TGTGCCAGCAGCTTAGGACTGGGCAGCCCGAGGTATGGCTACACCTTC.

V gene TRBV27 combines with J gene TRBJ2-7; possibly TRBD1 or TRBD2 for D (5 bases each). The CDR3 runs 13 residues. V was pared by 2 bases and J by 2 bases, with 7 bases between. The germline V gene encodes CDR1 MNHEY and CDR2 SMNVEV (reference sequence). CDR3 protein: CASSLGGPYEQYF. The CDR3 DNA is TGTGCCAGCAGTTTAGGGGGTCCCTACGAGCAGTACTTC.

The chain employs TRBV29-1 and TRBJ2-3; no clear D. Germline loops: CDR1 SQVTM, CDR2 ANQGSEA. The CDR3 covers 13 residues. V was clipped by 4 bases and J by 2 bases, with 10 bases between them. CDR3 DNA: TGCAGCGTTGGAGCAGAGCCCACAGATACGCAGTATTTT. It yields the protein CSVGAEPTDTQYF.

The chain joins TRBV29-1 to TRBJ2-1; 12 bases map to TRBD2. The CDR3 is 14 residues long. Germline assignment: CDR1 SQVTM and CDR2 ANQGSEA. The V segment lost 8 bases and the J segment 8 bases; nucleotides outside the gene matches: 10. The CDR3 region has the DNA TGCAGCCTGGGGCTAGCGGGGGGGGCCCATGAGCAGTTCTTC. This codes for CSLGLAGGAHEQFF.

The chain links TRBV9 to TRBJ2-1, with 8 positions matching TRBD2. CDR1 SGDLS and CDR2 YYNGEE come from the germline V gene. Germline trimming cut 2 bases from V and 0 bases from J; bases unmatched to any gene: 10. CDR3 length: 18 amino acids. The CDR3 bases are TGTGCCAGCAGCGTGCGGCGGGAGGATGCTAGCTCCTACAATGAGCAGTTCTTC. Translated: CASSVRREDASSYNEQFF.

The gene calls are TRBV24-1 and TRBJ2-5; D unresolved. Germline V lookup: CDR1 KGHDR, CDR2 SFDVKD. Trimming left V 3 bases short and J 5 bases short, with 6 bases between. The CDR3 has 12 residues. CDR3 sequence reads: CATSDLRETQYF. In nucleotides, the CDR3 is TGTGCCACCAGTGATCTACGGGAGACCCAGTACTTC.

The chain employs TRBV30 and TRBJ1-1; D uncertain. Germline V gives CDR1 GTSNPN, CDR2 SVGIG (reference sequence). The V end was cut by 1 base, the J end by 0 bases, with 6 bases between. This CDR3 comprises 13 residues. DNA of the CDR3: TGTGCCTGGAGTGCGTTTATGAACACTGAAGCTTTCTTT. Translation: CAWSAFMNTEAFF.

The chain joins TRBV7-3 to TRBJ1-2; the match to TRBD1 covers 8 bases. The CDR3 is made up of 15 amino acids. Germline loops: CDR1 SGHTA, CDR2 FQGTGA. V shed 1 base and J 4 bases; nucleotides not matched to a gene: 5. CDR3 DNA sequence: TGTGCCAGCAGCTTAAAAGGACAGGGTGGCTATGGCTACACCTTC. It specifies CASSLKGQGGYGYTF.

The V and J genes are TRBV20-1 and TRBJ1-4; no clear D gene. The CDR3 spans 13 residues. V was shortened by 6 bases and J by 7 bases, with 15 bases between the two germline ends. In germline, CDR1 is DFQATT, CDR2 SNEGSKA (reference sequence). The CDR3, as DNA: TGCAGTGCGAGGGCACCGGGTGGTGAAAAACTGTTTTTT. It specifies CSARAPGGEKLFF.

The rearrangement joins TRBV5-6 to TRBJ2-7; the D gene is possibly TRBD2 (5 bases). Trimming left V 0 bases short and J 6 bases short, with 10 bases between. This CDR3 comprises 13 residues. Germline V gene sequence: CDR1 SGHDT, CDR2 YYEEEE. CDR3 residues: CASSLGGEREQYF. The CDR3 coding sequence is TGTGCCAGCAGCTTGGGGGGAGAGCGCGAGCAGTACTTC.

The chain links TRBV20-1 to TRBJ2-5, with TRBD2 identical over 8 bases. CDR3 length: 16 residues. Germline values: CDR1 DFQATT, CDR2 SNEGSKA (reference sequence). The V gene end was trimmed by 0 bases and the J gene end by 5 bases; junction bases not matched to a gene: 11. This CDR3 is CSARDYSSGERETQYF. CDR3 nucleotide sequence: TGCAGTGCTAGAGATTATAGTAGCGGGGAGAGGGAGACCCAGTACTTC.

The chain employs TRBV13 and TRBJ2-3, with 11 bases lining up with TRBD1. The germline CDR1 and CDR2 sequences are PRHDT and FYEKMQ (reference sequence). This CDR3 has 15 amino acids. J lost 4 bases, V lost 4 bases, and 4 bases had no gene match. CDR3 in amino acids: CASSSGTGGADTQYF. For the CDR3, the DNA is TGTGCCAGCAGCTCGGGGACAGGGGGGGCAGATACGCAGTATTTT.

This sequence joins TRBV13 and TRBJ2-5; 7 positions agree with TRBD1. Germline V gene lookup returns CDR1 PRHDT and CDR2 FYEKMQ (reference sequence). V shed 5 bases, J shed 1 base, and the junction held 7 bases outside the gene matches. This CDR3 comprises 15 residues. Written as DNA, the CDR3 is TGTGCCAGCAGCCCGAACAGGGGTGTCCAAGAGACCCAGTACTTC. Its translation: CASSPNRGVQETQYF.

This chain uses TRBV6-2 or TRBV6-3 with TRBJ2-1; D not certain. V lost 2 bases to trimming and J lost 13 bases, with 9 bases between them. Looked up from germline, CDR1 is MNHEY and CDR2 is SVGEGT. The CDR3 covers 11 residues. The CDR3 region has the DNA TGTGCCAGCAGTTACGTGGAAGGACAGTTCTTC. Its protein product is CASSYVEGQFF.